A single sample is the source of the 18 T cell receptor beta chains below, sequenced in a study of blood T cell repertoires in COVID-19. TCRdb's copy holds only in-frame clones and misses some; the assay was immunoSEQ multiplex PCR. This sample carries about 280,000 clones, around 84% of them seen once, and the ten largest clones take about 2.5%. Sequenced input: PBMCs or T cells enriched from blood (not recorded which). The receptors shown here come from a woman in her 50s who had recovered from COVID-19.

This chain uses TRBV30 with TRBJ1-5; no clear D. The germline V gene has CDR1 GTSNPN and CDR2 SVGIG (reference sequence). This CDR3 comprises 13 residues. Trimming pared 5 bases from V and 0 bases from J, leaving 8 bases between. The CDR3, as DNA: TGTGCCTGGGAGACAAATAGCAATCAGCCCCAGCATTTT. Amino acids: CAWETNSNQPQHF.

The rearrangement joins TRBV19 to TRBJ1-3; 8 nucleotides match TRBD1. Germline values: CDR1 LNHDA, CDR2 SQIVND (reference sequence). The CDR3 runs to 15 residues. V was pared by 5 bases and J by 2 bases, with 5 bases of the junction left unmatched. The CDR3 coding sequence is TGTGCCAGTAGTTTCAGGACAGGGACTGGAAACACCATATATTTT. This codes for CASSFRTGTGNTIYF.

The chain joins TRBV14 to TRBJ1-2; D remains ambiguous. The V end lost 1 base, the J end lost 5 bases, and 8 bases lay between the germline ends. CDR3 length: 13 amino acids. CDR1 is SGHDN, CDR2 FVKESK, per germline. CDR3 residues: CASSQVGVYGYTF. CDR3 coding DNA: TGTGCCAGCAGCCAAGTCGGGGTTTATGGCTACACCTTC.

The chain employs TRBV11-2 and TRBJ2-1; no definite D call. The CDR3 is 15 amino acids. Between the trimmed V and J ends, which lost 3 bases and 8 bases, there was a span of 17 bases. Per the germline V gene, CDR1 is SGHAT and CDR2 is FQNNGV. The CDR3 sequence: CASSFLFDSVDEQFF. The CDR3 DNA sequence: TGTGCCAGCAGCTTCTTATTCGACTCGGTAGATGAGCAGTTCTTC.

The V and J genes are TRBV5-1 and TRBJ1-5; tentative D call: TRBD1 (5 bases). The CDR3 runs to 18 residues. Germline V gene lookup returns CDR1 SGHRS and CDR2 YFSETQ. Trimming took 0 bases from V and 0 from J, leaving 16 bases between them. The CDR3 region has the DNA TGCGCCAGCAGCTTGGGCCCGAGCGGGGCAGGTAGCAATCAGCCCCAGCATTTT. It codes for CASSLGPSGAGSNQPQHF.

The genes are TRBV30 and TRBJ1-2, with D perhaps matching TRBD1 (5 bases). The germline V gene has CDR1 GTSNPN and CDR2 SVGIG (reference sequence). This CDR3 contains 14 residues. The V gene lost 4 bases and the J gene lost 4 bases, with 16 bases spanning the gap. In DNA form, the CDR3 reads TGTGCCTGGACCAAGACGTCCGGGGGCTATGGCTACACCTTC. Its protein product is CAWTKTSGGYGYTF.

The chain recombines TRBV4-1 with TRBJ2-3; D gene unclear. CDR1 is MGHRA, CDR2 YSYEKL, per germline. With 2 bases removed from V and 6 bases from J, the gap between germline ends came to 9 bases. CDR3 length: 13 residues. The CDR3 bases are TGCGCCAGCAGCCAACCTAATTCCGATACGCAGTATTTT. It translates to CASSQPNSDTQYF.

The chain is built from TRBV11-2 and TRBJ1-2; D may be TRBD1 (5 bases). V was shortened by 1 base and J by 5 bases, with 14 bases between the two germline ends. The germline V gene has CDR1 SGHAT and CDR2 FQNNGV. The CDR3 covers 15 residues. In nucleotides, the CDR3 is TGTGCCAGCAGCTTAGGGCAGGAGGGGCTATATGGCTACACCTTC. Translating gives CASSLGQEGLYGYTF.

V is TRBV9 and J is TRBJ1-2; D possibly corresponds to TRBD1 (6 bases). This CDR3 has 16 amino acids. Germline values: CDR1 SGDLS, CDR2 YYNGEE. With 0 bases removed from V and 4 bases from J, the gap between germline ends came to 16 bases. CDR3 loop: CASSVGEGGLRYGYTF. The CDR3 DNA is TGTGCCAGCAGCGTAGGCGAGGGGGGGTTGCGCTATGGCTACACCTTC.

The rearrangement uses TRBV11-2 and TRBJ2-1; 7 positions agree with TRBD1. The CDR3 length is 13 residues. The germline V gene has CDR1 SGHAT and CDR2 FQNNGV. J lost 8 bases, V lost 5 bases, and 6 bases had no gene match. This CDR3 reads CASSRQGVDEQFF. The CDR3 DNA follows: TGTGCCAGCAGCCGCCAGGGGGTAGATGAGCAGTTCTTC.

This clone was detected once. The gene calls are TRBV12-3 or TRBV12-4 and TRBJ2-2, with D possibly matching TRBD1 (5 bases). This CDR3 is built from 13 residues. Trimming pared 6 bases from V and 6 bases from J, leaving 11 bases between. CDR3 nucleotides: TGTGCCAGCAGGGAACAGGTTCCCGGGGAGCTGTTTTTT. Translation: CASREQVPGELFF.

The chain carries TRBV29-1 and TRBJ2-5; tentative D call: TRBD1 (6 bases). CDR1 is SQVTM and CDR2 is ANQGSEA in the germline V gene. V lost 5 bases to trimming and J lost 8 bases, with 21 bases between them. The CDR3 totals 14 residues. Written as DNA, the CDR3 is TGCAGCGTTACCACAGGGCGAGGGCTTGATACCCAGTACTTC. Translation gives CSVTTGRGLDTQYF.

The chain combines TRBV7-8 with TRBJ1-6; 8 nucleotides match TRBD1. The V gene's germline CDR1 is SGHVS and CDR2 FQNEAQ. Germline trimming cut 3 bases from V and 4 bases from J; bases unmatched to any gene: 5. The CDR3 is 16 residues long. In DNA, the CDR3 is TGTGCCAGCAGCTTGACAGGGGAAGGATATAATTCACCCCTCCACTTT. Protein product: CASSLTGEGYNSPLHF.

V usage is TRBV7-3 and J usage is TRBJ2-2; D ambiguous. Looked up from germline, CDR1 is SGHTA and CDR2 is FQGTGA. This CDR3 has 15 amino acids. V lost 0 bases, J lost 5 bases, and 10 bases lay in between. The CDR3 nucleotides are TGTGCCAGCAGCTTAACGGGCCGATTGACCGGGGAGCTGTTTTTT. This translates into CASSLTGRLTGELFF.

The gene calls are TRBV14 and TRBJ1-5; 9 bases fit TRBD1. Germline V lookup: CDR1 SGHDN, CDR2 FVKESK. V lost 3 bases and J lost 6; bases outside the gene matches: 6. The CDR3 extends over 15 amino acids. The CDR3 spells CASSQTGGGRQPQHF. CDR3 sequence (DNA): TGTGCCAGCAGCCAGACAGGGGGAGGGCGTCAGCCCCAGCATTTT.

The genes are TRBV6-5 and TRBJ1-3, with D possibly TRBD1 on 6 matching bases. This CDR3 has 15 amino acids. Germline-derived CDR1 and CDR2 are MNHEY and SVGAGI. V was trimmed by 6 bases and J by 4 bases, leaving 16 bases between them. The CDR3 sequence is CASSARDRTGNTIYF. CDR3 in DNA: TGTGCCAGCAGCGCGCGTGACAGGACAGGAAACACCATATATTTT.

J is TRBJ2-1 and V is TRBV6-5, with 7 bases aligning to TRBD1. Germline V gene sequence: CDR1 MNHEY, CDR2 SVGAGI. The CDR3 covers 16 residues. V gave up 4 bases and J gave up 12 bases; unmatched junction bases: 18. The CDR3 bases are TGTGCCAGCAGTTCCACTCCGAACAGGGGCTATGGGGGGCAGTTCTTC. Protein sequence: CASSSTPNRGYGGQFF.

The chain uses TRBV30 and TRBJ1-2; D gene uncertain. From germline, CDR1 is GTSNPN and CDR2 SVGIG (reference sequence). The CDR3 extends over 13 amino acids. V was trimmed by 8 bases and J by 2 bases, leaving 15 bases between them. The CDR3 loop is CATREGGNYGYTF. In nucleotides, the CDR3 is TGTGCCACCCGGGAGGGAGGGAACTATGGCTACACCTTC. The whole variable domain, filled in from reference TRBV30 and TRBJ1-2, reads SQTIHQWPATLVQPVGSPLSLECTVEGTSNPNLYWYRQAAGRGLQLLFYSVGIGQISSEVPQNLSASRPQDRQFILSSKKLLLSDSGFYLCATREGGNYGYTFGSGTRLTVV.